This T cell receptor (beta chain) was identified during a study of T cells in women clearing cervical HPV infection. Study at large: Cases were women with histologically confirmed HPV16-related CIN3 or worse, including a couple of invasive cancers.

From germline, CDR1 is SGHDN and CDR2 FVKESK. CDR3 length: 15 amino acids. The V end was cut by 4 bases, the J end by 6 bases, with 19 bases between. Sequenced by immunoSEQ multiplex PCR; TCRdb stores in-frame clones only, minus some. The sample is made up of approximately 34,000 clones, and the top ten hold roughly 1.5% of it. A remark on this clone: The DNA ends 3 residues before the CDR3 does, and the rest of the CDR3 is filled in from the germline J gene.

The sequence was obtained from a woman between 18 and 70 years old with a cervical HPV16 infection that either progressed to CIN3+ or cleared (not recorded which). This chain joins TRBV14 and TRBJ2-7; D ambiguous. Sequences were obtained from blood buffy coat. CDR3 loop: CASSPLTVDWPEQYF. Partial CDR3 DNA: TGTGCCAGCAGCCCTTTGACGGTTGACTGGCCCGAG.